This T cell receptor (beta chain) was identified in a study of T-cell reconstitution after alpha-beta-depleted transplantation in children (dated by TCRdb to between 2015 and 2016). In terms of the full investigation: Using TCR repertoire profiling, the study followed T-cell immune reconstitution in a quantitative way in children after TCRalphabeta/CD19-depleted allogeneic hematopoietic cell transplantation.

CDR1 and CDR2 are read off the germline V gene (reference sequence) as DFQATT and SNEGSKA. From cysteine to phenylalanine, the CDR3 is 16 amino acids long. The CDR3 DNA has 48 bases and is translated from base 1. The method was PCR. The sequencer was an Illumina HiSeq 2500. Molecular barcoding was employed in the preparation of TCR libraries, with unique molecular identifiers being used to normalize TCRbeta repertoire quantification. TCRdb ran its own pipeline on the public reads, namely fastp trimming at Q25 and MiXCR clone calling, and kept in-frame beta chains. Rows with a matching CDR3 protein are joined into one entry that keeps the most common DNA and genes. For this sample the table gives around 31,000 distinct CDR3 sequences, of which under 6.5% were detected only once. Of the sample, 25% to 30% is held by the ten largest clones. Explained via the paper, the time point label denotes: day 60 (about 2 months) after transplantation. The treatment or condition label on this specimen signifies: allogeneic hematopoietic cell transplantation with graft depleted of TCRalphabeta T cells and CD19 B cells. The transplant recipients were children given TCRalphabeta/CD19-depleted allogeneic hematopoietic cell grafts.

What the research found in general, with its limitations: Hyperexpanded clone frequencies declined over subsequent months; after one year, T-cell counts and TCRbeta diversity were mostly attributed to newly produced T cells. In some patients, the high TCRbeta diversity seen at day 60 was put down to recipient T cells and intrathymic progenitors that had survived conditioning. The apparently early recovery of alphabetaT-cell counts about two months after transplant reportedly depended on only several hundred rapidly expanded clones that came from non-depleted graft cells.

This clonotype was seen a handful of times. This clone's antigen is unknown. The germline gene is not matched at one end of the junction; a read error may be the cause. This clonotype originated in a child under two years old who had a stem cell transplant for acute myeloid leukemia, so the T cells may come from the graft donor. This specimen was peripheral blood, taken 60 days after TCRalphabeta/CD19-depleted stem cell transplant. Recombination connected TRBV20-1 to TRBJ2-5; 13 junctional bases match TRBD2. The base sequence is TGCTGTGCTAGAGATTGGCGGACTAGCGGGAGAGAGACCCAGTACTTC. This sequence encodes CCARDWRTSGRETQYF.